This T cell receptor beta chain was sequenced in a study of cytomegalovirus exposure and HLA in healthy donors. Study results and caveats: A later analysis linked a missense DCLRE1C variant to TCR beta V- and J-gene trimming. CMV serostatus was the sole immune exposure information available. In vitro assays verified that a few CMV-associated chains recognized CMV antigens specifically. Reports described diagnosis of cytomegalovirus status by the classifier as highly specific and sensitive.

Amplification used 60 Vbeta primers and 13 Jbeta primers. Profiling relied on immunoSEQ multiplex PCR, and the TCRdb table lists in-frame clones only, not all of them. The sample lists around 230,000 clones, 82% seen once, with around 6% in the top ten. With regard to this clone: The antigen is not known.

Sequenced input: PBMCs. This clonotype was sampled from a man aged 35 to 55 in good health and CMV-seropositive.

The CDR3: CASSETGGSGNTIYF. The CDR3 region has the DNA TGTGCCAGCAGTGAGACAGGGGGCTCTGGAAACACCATATATTTT. V is TRBV2 and J is TRBJ1-3; 9 positions match TRBD1. The CDR3 runs 15 residues. V shed 3 bases, J shed 0 bases, and the junction held 0 bases outside the gene matches. The germline V gene has CDR1 SNHLY and CDR2 FYNNEI.